This T cell receptor (beta chain) is drawn from a study of breast tumors, draining lymph nodes, adjacent tissues. Comments on this clonotype: Antigen unknown.

General study points: Data fit most tumor T cells coming from lymph node, expanding in tumor. The lymph node origin of tumor T cells was framed as consistent with a hypothesis, not demonstrated.

TCRdb reanalysed the multiplex PCR reads using MiXCR and keeps one entry per CDR3 protein. Here the sample spans tens of thousands of distinct CDR3 sequences, 42% being singletons. V lost 5 bases, J lost 4 bases, and 6 bases stayed unmatched. The CDR3 consists of 15 residues. The germline V gene has CDR1 SNHLY and CDR2 FYNNEI. The chain uses TRBV2 and TRBJ2-2; 8 nucleotides match TRBD1. The specimen sequenced was breast tumor tissue. The receptor's source is a female donor with breast cancer. Some clones in this sample may be carry-over from other donors' samples. In DNA, the CDR3 is TGTGCCAGCAGTTCCGGGACAGGCATCACCGGGGAGCTGTTTTTT. Translation gives CASSSGTGITGELFF. The variable domain in full, with the rest retrieved from reference TRBV2 and TRBJ2-2, is EPEVTQTPSHQVTQMGQEVILRCVPISNHLYFYWYRQILGQKVEFLVSFYNNEISEKSEIFDDQFSVERPDGSNFTLKIRSTKLEDSAMYFCASSSGTGITGELFFGEGSRLTVL.